This section outlines one T cell receptor beta chain sequence together with its context. What this receptor recognizes is not known. No much larger clone is present one base from it, and per-base qualities are unavailable. These data come from a study of blood T cells in healthy people across ages (dated by TCRdb to 2015 to 2017). Background for the entire study: Template switching captured roughly one uniquely barcoded TCR beta cDNA molecule per two T cells in model experiments. The donors were split into four age groups: young (average around 17 years), middle-aged (about 40), aged (62) and long-lived (under 85). Using the same blood draw, the study looked at two additional independent replicas of 1 million unique cDNA reads for two donors, one aged 18 to 29 and the other aged 80 or older. To avoid experimental bias, donors of different ages were spread randomly across the sequencing lanes. Age-related changes in TCR beta repertoire diversity were measured in the study by deep sequencing normalized with unique cDNA molecular identifiers.

The protocol used for the library was 5' RACE. The sequencing machine was an Illumina HiSeq 2500. A second PCR of roughly 6 to 11 cycles was run with a J-beta primer mix and a sample-barcoded 5' primer. Each TCR beta cDNA molecule received a unique molecular identifier from a template-switch 5' adaptor carrying 12 random nucleotides. At least 2.5 million CDR3-containing paired-end reads were obtained from each sample. The Mint cDNA synthesis kit, primed by a TRBC-specific oligonucleotide, was used to synthesize first-strand cDNA from all RNA. Following uracil-DNA glycosylase treatment, a first 18-cycle PCR with universal primers M1SS and BC2_uni_R was performed on all cDNA. Under the source paper's analysis protocol: For normalization, 1 million high-quality reads, each with a distinct molecular identifier, were randomly selected from each sample. Reads sharing molecular identifiers were discarded rather than binned into consensus sequences. MiTCR, with a Q25 quality threshold and the strictest error-elimination algorithm, was used for CDR3 identification, clonotype clustering and error correction. A nonparametric unseen species model with Euler transformation was used to estimate lower-bound total TCR beta diversity. Starting from the raw public reads, TCRdb applied fastp trimming at Q25, assembled clones with MiXCR and retained in-frame beta chains. Rows with one shared CDR3 protein collapse into an entry with the most common genes and DNA. TCRdb's processing, not the authors' own work, is the source of the V and J calls. This sample gives about 1,500,000 distinct CDR3 sequences in total; approximately 38% of them show up just once. The ten biggest clones cover roughly 7.9% of the sample.

In the germline V gene (reference sequence), CDR1 corresponds to DFQATT and CDR2 to SNEGSKA. CDR3 length: 13 amino acids, cysteine to phenylalanine. The read is trimmed to its CDR3 DNA, 39 bases read in frame from base 1. The roughly 39 donors, aged about 6 to 95 years, were systemically healthy Caucasian individuals from Russia. Ten milliliters of peripheral blood were drawn from each donor into EDTA-treated Vacutainer tubes. Ficoll-Paque density-gradient centrifugation was used to isolate PBMCs, with at least 6 million per sample. Trizol reagent was used to extract total RNA from PBMCs, with at least 5 micrograms per sample. The percentages of naive CD45RAhigh/CD27high T cells were determined by flow cytometry on a PBMC aliquot from every donor. What the authors observed across the whole study: Estimates of total diversity based on one million sequenced T cells were considered lower bounds and underestimates. As age increased, observed TCR beta diversity per million T cells dropped in a roughly linear way, and a significant reduction was already evident by age roughly 40. Compared with the aged group, the long-lived group had more naive CD4+ T cells, fewer expanded clones and increased TCR diversity, suggesting age selection. Observed TCR beta diversity correlated strongly with the percentage of naive T cells measured by flow cytometry. Bulk unsorted PBMC profiling prevented conclusive comparison of naive and antigen-experienced compartments. Because donor CMV infection status was unknown, age-related changes in expanded clonotypes were potentially confounded.

The chain employs TRBV20-1 and TRBJ2-1; matching of 6 bases hints at TRBD2 as the D gene. The J call may be faulty, since TRBJ2-7 better matches the DNA end. The TCR sequence derives from a woman aged 18-29 years in good health. Sequencing was performed on blood. The DNA sequence follows: TGCAGTGTCTGGGGAGGTGGGTACAATGAGCAGTACTTC. Its protein product is CSVWGGGYNEQYF.